The 17 T cell receptor beta chains reported below all come from one sample, sequenced in a study of blood T cell repertoires in COVID-19. Some clones are missing from TCRdb's copy, which holds only in-frame ones; the method was immunoSEQ multiplex PCR. Of fewer than 120,000 clones in the sample, 75% to 80% were seen once. Sequencing was carried out using peripheral blood. All receptors derive from a woman at least 80 years old with active or convalescent COVID-19.

This clone was counted between two and nine times. The rearrangement links TRBV9 to TRBJ2-7; 9 bases are shared with TRBD2. V dropped 0 bases and J dropped 4; count of bases not matched to a gene: 8. Looked up from germline, CDR1 is SGDLS and CDR2 is YYNGEE. The CDR3 covers 16 residues. The CDR3 loop is CASSVGPSSGIYEQYF. CDR3 in DNA: TGTGCCAGCAGCGTAGGGCCGTCTAGCGGGATATACGAGCAGTACTTC.

This clone was counted a few times. The genes are TRBV9 and TRBJ2-5, with 10 bases matching TRBD1. There are 15 residues in the CDR3. Germline assignment: CDR1 SGDLS and CDR2 YYNGEE. Trimming removed 3 bases from V and 4 bases from J; junction bases left unmatched: 6. The CDR3 nucleotides are TGTGCCAGCAGCGAACGACAGGGGGCGACAGAGACCCAGTACTTC. Translating gives CASSERQGATETQYF.

The CDR3, as DNA: TGCGCCAGCAGCTTGGAACTAGCGGGAGAAGAGACCCAGTACTTC. The encoded protein is CASSLELAGEETQYF. This chain links TRBV5-1 with TRBJ2-5; 11 nucleotides align to TRBD2. The CDR3 is 15 residues long. Germline CDR1 SGHRS, CDR2 YFSETQ. The ends lost 0 bases at V and 3 bases at J; junction bases unmatched: 1.

This sequence joins TRBV6-5 and TRBJ1-1; 12 bases agree with TRBD1. This CDR3 is built from 15 residues. Germline trimming cut 0 bases from V and 5 bases from J; bases unmatched to any gene: 1. The germline V gene encodes CDR1 MNHEY and CDR2 SVGAGI. CDR3 protein: CASSYSGQGATEAFF. The CDR3 nucleotides read TGTGCCAGCAGTTACTCGGGACAGGGGGCTACTGAAGCTTTCTTT.

V usage is TRBV28 and J usage is TRBJ2-7; tentative D call: TRBD1 (5 bases). V dropped 6 bases and J dropped 2 bases, with 8 bases sitting between them. There are 12 residues in the CDR3. Germline V CDR1 and CDR2: MDHEN, SYDVKM. The CDR3: CASRSGTYEQYF. CDR3 bases: TGTGCCAGCAGGTCAGGGACCTACGAGCAGTACTTC.

This clone was detected only once. This rearrangement joins TRBV7-3 to TRBJ2-1; the D gene is possibly TRBD1 (5 bases). There are 13 residues in the CDR3. V shed 5 bases and J shed 4 bases, with 9 bases lying between them. CDR1 and CDR2 from the germline V gene are SGHTA and FQGTGA. As DNA, the CDR3 is TGTGCCAGCAGCGCCGACAGATACAATGAGCAGTTCTTC. Translated, it gives CASSADRYNEQFF.

J is TRBJ2-1 and V is TRBV12-3 or TRBV12-4; 7 nucleotides agree with TRBD2. V lost 3 bases and J lost 8; bases outside the gene matches: 4. This CDR3 is built from 13 residues. CDR3 nucleotides: TGTGCCAGCAGTTTGACTAGCTGGGATGAGCAGTTCTTC. It translates to CASSLTSWDEQFF.

The chain recombines TRBV29-1 with TRBJ2-1; D is uncertain. CDR1 and CDR2 (germline): SQVTM, ANQGSEA. This CDR3 has 12 residues. V shed 3 bases and J shed 3 bases, with 6 bases lying between them. The CDR3 sequence: CSVESRYNEQFF. The CDR3 nucleotides are TGCAGCGTTGAGTCTCGCTACAATGAGCAGTTCTTC.

This sequence joins TRBV5-5 and TRBJ1-2, with D perhaps matching TRBD1 (5 bases). V lost 1 base to trimming and J lost 3 bases, with 10 bases between them. This CDR3 has 14 residues. The germline V gene encodes CDR1 SGHKS and CDR2 YYEKEE (reference sequence). The CDR3 DNA sequence: TGTGCCAGCAGCTTGTATATGGGGCACTATGGCTACACCTTC. This codes for CASSLYMGHYGYTF.

This chain uses TRBV5-4 with TRBJ1-2, with 8 bases fitting TRBD1. The CDR3 is 14 residues long. The germline CDR1 and CDR2 sequences are SGHNT and YYREEE (reference sequence). The V segment lost 0 bases and the J segment 2 bases; nucleotides outside the gene matches: 0. The CDR3, as DNA: TGTGCCAGCAGCTTGGGGACAGGGAACTATGGCTACACCTTC. Translated, it gives CASSLGTGNYGYTF.

This clone was picked up a small number of times. The chain is built from TRBV7-2 and TRBJ2-7; TRBD1 matches 7 bases. The CDR3 is 15 amino acids. Germline CDR1 and CDR2: SGHTA and FQGNSA. The V gene end was trimmed by 2 bases and the J gene end by 5 bases; junction bases not matched to a gene: 9. CDR3: CASSLSWHRGNEQYF. The CDR3 DNA reads TGTGCCAGCAGCTTAAGTTGGCACAGGGGAAACGAGCAGTACTTC. The whole variable domain, remainder taken from reference TRBV7-2 and TRBJ2-7, is GAGVSQSPSNKVTEKGKDVELRCDPISGHTALYWYRQSLGQGLEFLIYFQGNSAPDKSGLPSDRFSAERTGGSVSTLTIQRTQQEDSAVYLCASSLSWHRGNEQYFGPGTRLTVT.

The chain uses TRBV12-5 and TRBJ2-5; D is undetermined. The V and J ends lost 4 bases and 5 bases respectively, with 5 bases between them. CDR3 length: 11 amino acids. Looked up from germline, CDR1 is LGHNT and CDR2 is FRNRAP. CDR3 sequence (DNA): TGTGCTAGTGGTTCCGGGGAGACCCAGTACTTC. It translates to CASGSGETQYF. The full variable domain, completed using reference TRBV12-5 and TRBJ2-5, is DARVTQTPRHKVTEMGQEVTMRCQPILGHNTVFWYRQTMMQGLELLAYFRNRAPLDDSGMPKDRFSAEMPDATLATLKIQPSEPRDSAVYFCASGSGETQYFGPGTRLLVL.

As for this clone: The junction differs from germline at one of its ends, possibly a read error. The J gene is TRBJ2-7, the V gene TRBV12-3 or TRBV12-4; 10 positions agree with TRBD1. CDR3 length equals 11 residues. DNA of the CDR3: TGTGCCAGCAGTAACGGACAGGGGGTTAACTTC. It yields the protein CASSNGQGVNF.

J is TRBJ2-1 and V is TRBV15; D gene uncertain. The CDR3 covers 14 residues. CDR1 and CDR2 (germline): LNHNV, YYDKDF (reference sequence). With 8 bases removed from V and 1 base from J, the gap between germline ends came to 12 bases. The DNA of the CDR3 is TGTGCCACCTCCTCGAAGCCGTCCTACAATGAGCAGTTCTTC. This codes for CATSSKPSYNEQFF.

The chain is built from TRBV4-3 and TRBJ2-1, with D unclear. Germline CDR1 is LGHNA and CDR2 is YSLEER. The length of the CDR3 is 15 residues. Trimming removed 4 bases from V and 1 base from J, with 11 bases in between. The CDR3 sequence: CASSPQTISYNEQFF. CDR3 bases: TGCGCCAGCAGCCCACAGACAATTTCCTACAATGAGCAGTTCTTC.

J is TRBJ2-5 and V is TRBV3-1 (or the pseudogene TRBV3-2), with TRBD2 matching 8 bases. The CDR3 loop spans 14 amino acids. Per germline, CDR1 LGHDT and CDR2 YNNKEL (reference sequence). Trimming took 1 base from V and 5 from J; bases not matched to a gene: 3. The CDR3 DNA follows: TGTGCCAGCAGCCAAGCTAGCGGGCGGGAGACCCAGTACTTC. Translating it yields CASSQASGRETQYF.

This chain joins TRBV12-3 or TRBV12-4 and TRBJ2-3, with a weak D call TRBD1 (6 bases). There are 12 residues in the CDR3. V was shortened by 5 bases and J by 8 bases, with 11 bases between the two germline ends. The chain's CDR3 is CASSPGTRTQYF. CDR3 nucleotides: TGTGCCAGCAGTCCCGGGACACGTACGCAGTATTTT.